This T cell receptor beta chain was found in a study of T cell responses to AZD1222 COVID-19 vaccine. Germline V gene sequence: CDR1 MNHNS, CDR2 SASEGT. Trimming removed 0 bases from V and 4 bases from J, with 18 bases in between. The CDR3 runs 17 residues. On this clone itself: Antigen unknown.

Overall study findings and caveats: CD4 TCRs linked to vaccination spanned spike, dominating at 160-218 and 743-854.

Profiling relied on immunoSEQ multiplex PCR, and the TCRdb table lists in-frame clones only, not all of them. Found here are approximately 150,000 clones, approximately 90% of them singletons; the top ten hold over 1%. It was second doses at about 4 or about 12 weeks that were pooled. The source material was peripheral blood, sampled 28 days after the second AZD1222 dose. The chain combines TRBV6-1 with TRBJ1-2, with D tentatively TRBD1 (5 bases). The receptor was derived from an adult who received the AZD1222 COVID-19 vaccine. Here the CDR3 DNA reads TGTGCCAGCAGTGAAGCGCTTGTACTGGGGCAGGGCTATGGCTACACCTTC. Amino acids: CASSEALVLGQGYGYTF.